The 17 T cell receptor beta chains in this list originate from one sample, sequenced in a study of T cell repertoires in cytomegalovirus infection. One entry per CDR3 protein results from TCRdb running MiXCR on the reads. The sample comprises 640,000 or so distinct CDR3 sequences, around 31% of which are singletons, and 15% to 20% rests with the top ten. These receptors' targets are unknown. Sample: cultured PBMCs, taken from culture after CMV antigen stimulation. Receptors originate from a human donor in good health (CMV status not recorded). Some clones in this sample may be carry-over from other donors' samples.

There are a few counts of this clonotype. The rearrangement joins TRBV2 to TRBJ2-1, with 12 bases lining up with TRBD2. The germline V gene has CDR1 SNHLY and CDR2 FYNNEI. Germline trimming cut 5 bases from V and 3 bases from J; bases unmatched to any gene: 17. This CDR3 comprises 20 residues. CDR3 in amino acids: CASSTSHTPSGRASYNEQFF. CDR3 sequence (DNA): TGTGCCAGCAGTACCTCCCATACCCCTAGCGGGAGGGCAAGCTACAATGAGCAGTTCTTC. Complete variable domain (other parts from reference TRBV2 and TRBJ2-1): EPEVTQTPSHQVTQMGQEVILRCVPISNHLYFYWYRQILGQKVEFLVSFYNNEISEKSEIFDDQFSVERPDGSNFTLKIRSTKLEDSAMYFCASSTSHTPSGRASYNEQFFGPGTRLTVL.

This clonotype was seen at least ten times. J is TRBJ2-7 and V is TRBV7-2; D possibly corresponds to TRBD2 (5 bases). CDR3 length: 14 amino acids. Germline V CDR1 and CDR2: SGHTA, FQGNSA. The V end lost 5 bases, the J end lost 6 bases, and 17 bases lay between the germline ends. The CDR3 is CASSLTAGFGEQYF. The CDR3 region has the DNA TGTGCCAGCAGCCTCACCGCGGGCTTTGGCGAGCAGTACTTC.

The gene calls are TRBV4-1 and TRBJ1-2; D not resolved. Trimming shortened V by 2 bases and J by 6 bases, and 10 bases separated the two germline ends. This CDR3 has 13 amino acids. Germline V gene data show CDR1 as MGHRA and CDR2 as YSYEKL. The CDR3, as DNA: TGCGCCAGCAGCCAAACCGGGCTGAATGGCTACACCTTC. Translation: CASSQTGLNGYTF.

The chain combines TRBV28 with TRBJ2-3; TRBD1 is a possible D gene (5 bases). CDR1 is MDHEN, CDR2 SYDVKM, per germline. V lost 6 bases to trimming and J lost 4 bases, with 14 bases between them. This CDR3 spans 14 amino acids. CDR3 residues: CASSPIGVPDTQYF. The CDR3 DNA sequence: TGTGCCAGCAGCCCGATAGGGGTCCCAGATACGCAGTATTTT.

The V call is TRBV20-1, the J call TRBJ2-1, with no clear D. CDR1 is DFQATT, CDR2 SNEGSKA, per germline (reference sequence). The CDR3 has 12 amino acids. Trimming removed 6 bases at V and 4 bases at J, with 10 bases between. Here the CDR3 DNA reads TGCAGTGCCAACTCGAATTACAATGAGCAGTTCTTC. This gives the protein CSANSNYNEQFF.

The chain links TRBV19 to TRBJ1-2; D gene ambiguous. Trimming stripped 6 bases from V and 1 base from J, with 6 bases between. The CDR3 is made up of 12 amino acids. From germline, CDR1 is LNHDA and CDR2 SQIVND (reference sequence). CDR3 DNA: TGTGCCAGTAGCTACGTTAACTATGGCTACACCTTC. Translated, it gives CASSYVNYGYTF.

The genes are TRBV10-3 and TRBJ1-1, with a possible D match to TRBD1 (5 bases). CDR1 and CDR2 (germline): ENHRY, SYGVKD. V lost 3 bases to trimming and J lost 11 bases, with 25 bases between them. The CDR3 loop spans 16 amino acids. The CDR3, as DNA: TGTGCCATCAGTGACTCCGTTTTGGGGGACCTATCGGGTGCTTTCTTT. Translating it yields CAISDSVLGDLSGAFF.

This clonotype was observed many times. The V call is TRBV7-2, the J call TRBJ1-4; 9 nucleotides line up with TRBD1. Germline lookup yields CDR1 SGHTA and CDR2 FQGNSA. The CDR3 runs 14 residues. The trim removed 4 bases at V and 8 bases at J, leaving 5 bases unmatched. CDR3 in amino acids: CASSSGQGEEKLFF. CDR3 nucleotides: TGTGCCAGCAGCTCGGGACAGGGTGAAGAAAAACTGTTTTTT.

This clonotype appeared a few times. V usage is TRBV7-9 and J usage is TRBJ2-1; D uncertain. The CDR3 runs 13 residues. Deletions cut 4 bases from V and 10 bases from J, with 14 bases between. Looked up from germline, CDR1 is SEHNR and CDR2 is FQNEAQ (reference sequence). CDR3 protein: CASSSPGRTEQFF. The CDR3 nucleotides are TGTGCCAGCAGCTCACCCGGCCGAACAGAGCAGTTCTTC.

The rearrangement joins TRBV4-1 to TRBJ1-4; D not resolved. CDR3 length: 15 residues. V was pared by 4 bases and J by 6 bases, with 15 bases between. Per germline, CDR1 MGHRA and CDR2 YSYEKL. CDR3 nucleotides: TGCGCCAGCAGCCCTATAGGCCGGCGGGATGAAAAACTGTTTTTT. Its translation: CASSPIGRRDEKLFF.

Remarks on this clonotype: A single base separates this from a much larger clone, so it may be a read error. The gene calls are TRBV7-2 and TRBJ2-3; D may be TRBD2 (7 bases). The CDR3 is 14 residues long. Germline loops: CDR1 SGHTA, CDR2 FQGNSA. Trimming took 5 bases from V and 8 from J, leaving 17 bases between them. The CDR3 region is CASSPLGGGATQYF. DNA for the CDR3: TGTGCCAGCAGCCCTCTAGGGGGGGGAGCTACGCAGTATTTT.

V is TRBV6-8 and J is TRBJ2-7; 8 nucleotides match TRBD2. The germline gives CDR1 MNHGY, CDR2 SAAAGT. The J segment lost 0 bases and the V segment lost 0 bases, leaving 4 bases of the junction unmatched. The CDR3 spans 16 residues. In DNA form, the CDR3 reads TGTGCCAGCAGTTACTCTCGGACTAGCCTCTCCTACGAGCAGTACTTC. Encoded protein: CASSYSRTSLSYEQYF.

This chain links TRBV12-5 with TRBJ1-2, with D uncertain. V lost 6 bases, J lost 3 bases, and 14 bases lay in between. CDR3 length equals 14 residues. The germline gives CDR1 LGHNT, CDR2 FRNRAP. This CDR3 reads CASGADSPHYGYTF. In DNA, the CDR3 is TGTGCTAGTGGGGCGGATTCTCCCCACTATGGCTACACCTTC.

As for this clonotype: Germline and junction disagree at one end, which may indicate a read error. The J gene is TRBJ2-2, the V gene TRBV6-6; TRBD2 might be the D (6 bases). The CDR3 runs 14 residues. CDR1 and CDR2 (germline): MNHNY, SVGAGI (reference sequence). The CDR3: CASRLSSGGGELSF. In nucleotides, the CDR3 is TGTGCCAGCAGACTGTCCTCAGGTGGCGGGGAGCTGTCTTTT.

The V call is TRBV2, the J call TRBJ2-1; 12 nucleotides line up with TRBD2. The CDR3 sequence is 15 residues long. Trimming removed 6 bases from V and 9 bases from J; junction bases left unmatched: 9. CDR1 is SNHLY, CDR2 FYNNEI, per germline. Here the CDR3 DNA reads TGTGCCAGCAGACTGACTAGCGGGAGTTCGGGTGAGCAGTTCTTC. Its protein product is CASRLTSGSSGEQFF.

The chain combines TRBV7-6 with TRBJ2-7, with 11 bases matching TRBD2. Germline loops: CDR1 SGHVS, CDR2 FNYEAQ. The CDR3 has 14 residues. Trimming removed 3 bases from V and 3 bases from J; junction bases left unmatched: 1. In nucleotides, the CDR3 is TGTGCCAGCAGCTTTAGCGGGGGGGACTACGAGCAGTACTTC. The encoded protein is CASSFSGGDYEQYF.

This clonotype turned up a few times. The V and J genes are TRBV15 and TRBJ2-1; 8 positions match TRBD1. The CDR3 consists of 14 residues. Per germline, CDR1 LNHNV and CDR2 YYDKDF (reference sequence). After removal of 4 bases from V and 9 bases from J, the junction contained 8 bases not matched to a gene. The CDR3 region has the DNA TGTGCCACCAGCACCGACAGGGGTAAGGGTGAGCAGTTCTTC. Protein: CATSTDRGKGEQFF.